The present T cell receptor beta chain was sequenced within a study of T cell changes during pregnancy in multiple sclerosis (dated by TCRdb to the late 2010s). Describing the broader study: Changes in the T cell repertoire over the course of pregnancy were examined in this study in women with multiple sclerosis.

Receptors were amplified or captured by the immunoSEQ multiplex PCR assay. TCRdb limited this immuneACCESS table to in-frame rearrangements with V and J called. A share of clones is missing; checked studies link under half to unresolved V genes, and the rest is unexplained. The sample table records 50,000 to 75,000 clones; 75% to 95% of these occur just once. The top ten clonotypes cover about 2.3% of the sample. Only one count was recorded for this clone. This receptor's antigen is unknown. At one boundary the junction diverges from the germline segment, which might be a read error. This TCR was sampled from a female donor in good health, enrolled as a control in a pregnancy study. The specimen comprised peripheral blood, sampled in the third trimester of pregnancy.

The nucleotide sequence is given as TGTGCGAGTAGTAGAGGACTTTTGGGGACAGGGGGCAACGAGCAGTACTTC. Translated, it gives CASSRGLLGTGGNEQYF. Recombination joined TRBV19 with TRBJ2-7, and 12 bases in between align with TRBD1. The germline V gene (reference sequence) yields LNHDA for CDR1 and SQIVND for CDR2. The CDR3 goes from the cysteine to the phenylalanine over 17 residues. Of the read, only the CDR3 DNA is kept; its 51 bases are in frame from base 1.